Detailed here is one T cell receptor beta chain. Its antigen remains unidentified. Per-nucleotide qualities are absent, and no much larger clonotype sits a single base away. V is shortened by 7 bases, J by 5 bases, and the region joining them spans 14 bases. The germline V gene provides CDR1 SNHLY and CDR2 FYNNEI. The CDR3 covers 14 residues, taking in both the cysteine and the phenylalanine. The entry retains the CDR3 DNA only, 42 bases that are in frame from base 1. The method behind the library was the immunoSEQ multiplex PCR assay. TCRdb took this table from immuneACCESS and kept in-frame rearrangements with V and J called. Such tables lack part of the clones; where checked against another copy, unresolved V genes explain under half of the gap, and the rest is unexplained. The sample yields about 140,000 clones; just under 95% were counted once. In total, the top ten clones hold approximately 11% of the sample.

The data originate from a study of control samples from healthy donors and cancer patients (dated by TCRdb to the early 2020s). The origin of this receptor is a man aged 25 to 40 in good health. This receptor chain uses TRBV2 and TRBJ1-4; perhaps TRBD1 is the D gene, with 5 bases matching. Sequenced sample: blood. The bases are TGTGCCAGCATTCGGGGCGGCCAAAATGAAAAACTGTTTTTT. This encodes CASIRGGQNEKLFF.